This T cell receptor beta chain was documented in a study of blood T cells in healthy people across ages. Overall study results and limits: When set beside aged donors, long-lived donors presented more naive CD4+ cells and higher diversity.

Alongside a J-beta primer mix, a sample-barcoded 5' primer served in a second PCR lasting about 7 to 12 cycles. Every single cDNA molecule received a tag from a template-switch adaptor with 12 random nucleotides. MiXCR, run by TCRdb on the 5' RACE reads, gives a single entry per CDR3 protein. Here the sample spans 1.8 million or so distinct CDR3 sequences, approximately 39% being singletons. This clonotype was counted a few times. Its target is unknown. V gave up 4 bases and J gave up 1 base; unmatched junction bases: 2. CDR1 is SGHRS, CDR2 YFSETQ, per germline. This CDR3 has 14 amino acids. This chain connects TRBV5-1 to TRBJ1-5; the match to TRBD1 covers 7 bases. The sequenced sample consisted of blood. This TCR was recovered from a human donor in good health. The CDR3 DNA reads TGCGCCAGCAGCACGGGACAGAGCAATCAGCCCCAGCATTTT. Translated, it gives CASSTGQSNQPQHF.